The 10 T cell receptor beta chains in this list originate from one sample, sequenced in a study of circulating and synovial CD4+ cells in juvenile arthritis. TCRdb keeps only in-frame clones here, not all; method: immunoSEQ multiplex PCR. The table has 1,200 or so clones, approximately 90% seen once. The sample was HLA-DR+ CD4+ T cells from blood. Stated subset: circulating pathogenic-like lymphocytes, sorted as HLA-DR+CD14-CD3+CD4+CD25low/- blood T cells. The receptors originated from a human patient with juvenile idiopathic arthritis. Some clones in this sample may be carry-over from other donors' samples.

The CDR3 protein is CASSLTRVSYEQYF. Written as DNA, the CDR3 is TGTGCCAGCAGCTTAACGAGGGTCTCCTACGAGCAGTACTTC. The rearrangement links TRBV7-3 to TRBJ2-7; TRBD2 is a possible D gene (5 bases). Germline V gene data show CDR1 as SGHTA and CDR2 as FQGTGA. Trimming stripped 0 bases from V and 0 bases from J, with 6 bases between. The CDR3 is 14 amino acids.

The chain couples TRBV29-1 to TRBJ2-7, with 9 bases matching TRBD1. CDR3 length: 15 amino acids. Germline CDR1 and CDR2: SQVTM and ANQGSEA. V lost 3 bases, J lost 1 base, and 7 bases stayed unmatched. In DNA form, the CDR3 reads TGCAGCGTTGAGGGGGAGGGACAGGGTTCCTACGAGCAGTACTTC. Its protein is CSVEGEGQGSYEQYF.

The V and J genes are TRBV29-1 and TRBJ1-3; D gene unclear. In germline, CDR1 is SQVTM, CDR2 ANQGSEA. This CDR3 is built from 13 residues. Trimming pared 6 bases from V and 1 base from J, leaving 10 bases between. The CDR3: CSVGLMSGNTIYF. DNA of the CDR3: TGCAGCGTCGGACTGATGTCTGGAAACACCATATATTTT.

This clone came up a few times. The chain has TRBV11-2 and TRBJ2-2; D is undetermined. CDR1 SGHAT and CDR2 FQNNGV come from the germline V gene. The CDR3 has 14 residues. V was cut by 2 bases and J by 6 bases, with 10 bases left in between. CDR3 amino acids: CASSLSAPAGELFF. DNA of the CDR3: TGTGCCAGCAGCTTAAGTGCTCCGGCCGGGGAGCTGTTTTTT.

The V gene is TRBV5-4, the J gene TRBJ2-5, with a tentative D call TRBD2 (6 bases). The V gene's germline CDR1 is SGHNT and CDR2 YYREEE (reference sequence). Trimming cost V 4 bases and J 2 bases, with 15 bases left between them. This CDR3 is built from 15 residues. The DNA for the CDR3 is TGTGCCAGCAGCCCTGGCGGGACCAAACAAGAGACCCAGTACTTC. The encoded protein is CASSPGGTKQETQYF.

V gene TRBV28 combines with J gene TRBJ2-5; 11 bases match TRBD1. V gave up 6 bases and J gave up 4 bases; unmatched junction bases: 7. The CDR3 sequence is 15 residues long. Per the germline V gene, CDR1 is MDHEN and CDR2 is SYDVKM. CDR3 loop: CASSLGTGGVETQYF. CDR3 nucleotide sequence: TGTGCCAGCAGCCTCGGGACAGGGGGTGTAGAGACCCAGTACTTC.

The chain couples TRBV4-2 to TRBJ2-6, with a tentative D call TRBD1 (5 bases). Trimming stripped 0 bases from V and 0 bases from J, with 6 bases between. Germline V gene data show CDR1 as LGHNA and CDR2 as YNFKEQ. The CDR3 runs to 16 residues. The chain's CDR3 is CASSQDTGSGANVLTF. The CDR3 nucleotides read TGTGCCAGCAGCCAAGATACAGGCTCTGGGGCCAACGTCCTGACTTTC.

This chain uses TRBV7-2 with TRBJ2-7, with 10 bases aligning to TRBD2. Germline V gives CDR1 SGHTA, CDR2 FQGNSA. Germline trimming cut 6 bases from V and 1 base from J; bases unmatched to any gene: 6. The CDR3 totals 15 residues. CDR3 sequence reads: CASRTRSGGSYEQYF. CDR3 coding DNA: TGTGCCAGCAGAACGCGTAGCGGGGGGTCCTACGAGCAGTACTTC.

This clone was detected only once. This chain joins TRBV7-2 and TRBJ1-5; 9 bases agree with TRBD1. This CDR3 is 15 amino acids long. CDR1 is SGHTA, CDR2 FQGNSA, per germline. V lost 5 bases to trimming and J lost 7 bases; unmatched junction nucleotides: 9. CDR3 protein: CASSPSTGGRQPQHF. CDR3 in DNA: TGTGCCAGCAGCCCCTCTACAGGGGGCAGACAGCCCCAGCATTTT.

This chain joins TRBV14 and TRBJ2-6; no reliable D call. Trimming shortened V by 6 bases and J by 4 bases, and 16 bases separated the two germline ends. This CDR3 is 16 amino acids long. The germline V gene has CDR1 SGHDN and CDR2 FVKESK. The CDR3 DNA follows: TGTGCCAGCAGTTCAGCCCCGGTTAGCGGGGCCAACGTCCTGACTTTC. Its translation is CASSSAPVSGANVLTF. Full variable domain (outside the CDR3, taken from reference TRBV14 and TRBJ2-6): EAGVTQFPSHSVIEKGQTVTLRCDPISGHDNLYWYRRVMGKEIKFLLHFVKESKQDESGMPNNRFLAERTGGTYSTLKVQPAELEDSGVYFCASSSAPVSGANVLTFGAGSRLTVL.